Below, one TCR beta chain is given with its context. Assay: immunoSEQ multiplex PCR; the TCRdb copy retains only in-frame clones and omits some. The sample records around 450,000 clones, about 90% being singletons. This sample was included in a study of blood T cell repertoires in COVID-19. Trimming at V came to 0 bases and at J to 5 bases, leaving 6 bases not matched to a gene. The germline gives CDR1 SGDLS, CDR2 YYNGEE. CDR3 length: 15 residues. The TCR comes from a woman between 18 and 30 years old with acute COVID-19. The chain is built from TRBV9 and TRBJ1-2; 8 nucleotides align to TRBD1. Input material: PBMCs or T cells enriched from blood (not recorded which). In nucleotides, the CDR3 is TGTGCCAGCAGCGTAGGGGCAGGGGGCCAATATGGCTACACCTTC. This codes for CASSVGAGGQYGYTF.